This TCR beta chain originates from a study of post-analysis software for immune sequencing data. As for this clonotype: Its antigen remains unidentified.

CDR3 length equals 15 residues. Trimming removed 3 bases from V and 4 bases from J, with 17 bases in between. Germline-derived CDR1 and CDR2 are DFQATT and SNEGSKA (reference sequence). Unique molecular identifiers were built into the TCR beta cDNA libraries. TCRdb re-called the PCR reads through MiXCR, storing one row per CDR3 protein. The sample includes approximately 660,000 distinct CDR3 sequences, 59% seen only once; the top ten take around 11%. Notes on the study in general: Diversity measured as normalized Chao1 was significantly lower in multiple sclerosis patients than in controls. Comparison of patients with controls showed roughly five TRBV segments more frequent in patients, TRBV5-6, TRBV5-1 and TRBV20-1 among them.

This chain joins TRBV20-1 and TRBJ2-3; D possibly corresponds to TRBD2 (6 bases). Sequences were obtained from blood. The sequence was collected from a girl aged 2 to 9 with multiple sclerosis. The CDR3 DNA is TGCAGTGCTAGTACTAGCAGCCGAGGGGCAGATACGCAGTATTTT. Translating it yields CSASTSSRGADTQYF.